What follows describes a single T cell receptor (beta chain). Germline values: CDR1 SEHNR, CDR2 FQNEAQ (reference sequence). The CDR3 runs 14 residues. Germline trimming cut 6 bases from V and 9 bases from J; bases unmatched to any gene: 7. Clones were sequenced by immunoSEQ multiplex PCR, and TCRdb holds only the in-frame ones, with some missing. The repertoire holds under 200,000 clones, with over 80% as singletons. This specimen belongs to a study of blood T cell repertoires in COVID-19. The origin of this receptor is a woman older than 75 with active or convalescent COVID-19. The sample was peripheral blood. The chain couples TRBV7-9 to TRBJ1-6; the match to TRBD1 covers 8 bases. The CDR3 region is CASRHRTGSSPLHF. The DNA for the CDR3 is TGTGCCAGCAGGCACAGGACAGGGAGTTCACCCCTCCACTTT.